The 22 T cell receptor beta chains listed next were all sequenced from one sample in a study of CD8 T cells in Susac syndrome. A quantity of 0.5 to 1 ug RNA underwent reverse transcription using random hexamers. TCRdb reprocessed the immunoSEQ multiplex PCR reads via MiXCR and lists one record per CDR3 protein. The sample lists 150,000 to 200,000 distinct CDR3 sequences, around 93% seen once, with more than 0.08% in the top ten. Material: CD4+ T cells from PBMCs. These receptors were taken from a human donor with multiple sclerosis.

This chain uses TRBV30 with TRBJ1-5; perhaps TRBD1 as D (6 bases). Germline V CDR1 and CDR2: GTSNPN, SVGIG (reference sequence). There are 14 residues in the CDR3. V was shortened by 0 bases and J by 6 bases, with 12 bases between the two germline ends. CDR3 in amino acids: CAWSVPGVSQPQHF. The CDR3 DNA follows: TGTGCCTGGAGTGTTCCAGGGGTATCTCAGCCCCAGCATTTT.

The rearrangement uses TRBV7-2 and TRBJ2-7; D is unresolved. This CDR3 spans 12 amino acids. V lost 8 bases, J lost 2 bases, and 10 bases lay in between. The germline CDR1 and CDR2 sequences are SGHTA and FQGNSA. The CDR3 sequence: CASGRPTYEQYF. CDR3 sequence (DNA): TGTGCCAGCGGCAGGCCAACCTACGAGCAGTACTTC.

The V and J genes are TRBV7-9 and TRBJ1-5; D gene unclear. The ends were cut back, 1 base at V and 7 bases at J, with 11 bases in the middle. There are 14 residues in the CDR3. Germline CDR1 SEHNR, CDR2 FQNEAQ (reference sequence). CDR3 protein: CASSLGLGGQPQHF. CDR3 nucleotides: TGTGCCAGCAGCTTAGGACTCGGAGGGCAGCCCCAGCATTTT.

The chain combines TRBV28 with TRBJ1-1, with D tentatively TRBD1 (5 bases). V was cut by 2 bases and J by 8 bases, with 15 bases left in between. The CDR3 contains 14 residues. The germline V gene has CDR1 MDHEN and CDR2 SYDVKM. The CDR3 DNA is TGTGCCAGCAGTTTAGGGCCCCCCGGGGGAGAAGCTTTCTTT. It translates to CASSLGPPGGEAFF.

This chain uses TRBV27 with TRBJ1-5, with 12 bases that match TRBD1. CDR3 length: 15 residues. Looked up from germline, CDR1 is MNHEY and CDR2 is SMNVEV (reference sequence). The trim removed 6 bases at V and 6 bases at J, leaving 6 bases unmatched. CDR3 sequence: CASRPGTGGGQPQHF. CDR3 nucleotides: TGTGCCAGCAGGCCCGGGACAGGGGGCGGTCAGCCCCAGCATTTT.

The rearrangement links TRBV10-3 to TRBJ2-5; the D is unclear. V lost 2 bases, J lost 5 bases, and 3 bases lay in between. Germline assignment: CDR1 ENHRY and CDR2 SYGVKD. This CDR3 is built from 11 residues. This chain's CDR3 is CAISEQETQYF. Written as DNA, the CDR3 is TGTGCCATCAGTGAGCAGGAGACCCAGTACTTC.

The rearrangement links TRBV20-1 to TRBJ2-7, with 8 positions matching TRBD1. This CDR3 has 14 amino acids. V trimming: 2 bases; J trimming: 2 bases; junction bases outside the gene matches: 5. Germline CDR1 and CDR2: DFQATT and SNEGSKA (reference sequence). The CDR3 sequence: CSARRTGSPYEQYF. The CDR3 DNA is TGCAGTGCTAGAAGGACAGGGTCTCCCTACGAGCAGTACTTC.

The genes are TRBV12-3 or TRBV12-4 and TRBJ1-3, with D uncertain. This CDR3 comprises 16 residues. The ends were cut back, 7 bases at V and 0 bases at J, with 16 bases in the middle. Written as DNA, the CDR3 is TGTGCCAGCACAAGGGCAGGCCTGTCCTCTGGAAACACCATATATTTT. It specifies CASTRAGLSSGNTIYF.

V and J are TRBV2 and TRBJ2-1; 13 bases fit TRBD2. The V gene's germline CDR1 is SNHLY and CDR2 FYNNEI. V shed 4 bases, J shed 6 bases, and the junction held 6 bases outside the gene matches. This CDR3 is 16 amino acids long. The CDR3 loop is CASSGITSGRANEQFF. The CDR3 nucleotides read TGTGCCAGCAGTGGGATTACTAGCGGGAGGGCCAATGAGCAGTTCTTC.

V and J are TRBV7-3 and TRBJ2-2; 9 nucleotides agree with TRBD1. The length of the CDR3 is 16 residues. The germline gives CDR1 SGHTA, CDR2 FQGTGA. The ends lost 5 bases at V and 3 bases at J; junction bases unmatched: 7. As DNA, the CDR3 is TGTGCCAGCAGCCCACAGGGGGCGGCGGACACCGGGGAGCTGTTTTTT. Residues: CASSPQGAADTGELFF.

This chain uses TRBV29-1 with TRBJ2-6, with a tentative D call TRBD1 (5 bases). The CDR3 sequence is 14 residues long. Looked up from germline, CDR1 is SQVTM and CDR2 is ANQGSEA. V was trimmed by 6 bases and J by 1 base, leaving 10 bases between them. The CDR3 sequence is CSVSQESGANVLTF. DNA of the CDR3: TGCAGCGTGTCACAGGAGTCTGGGGCCAACGTCCTGACTTTC.

The rearrangement links TRBV6-1 to TRBJ1-2, with no clear D. CDR3 size: 15 residues. V was pared by 6 bases and J by 2 bases, with 16 bases between. The germline gives CDR1 MNHNS, CDR2 SASEGT. The DNA for the CDR3 is TGTGCCAGCAGGGGGTCGGGTTGGTTAAACTATGGCTACACCTTC. Its protein product is CASRGSGWLNYGYTF.

CDR3 region: CASTPNWQGADTEAFF. CDR3 sequence (DNA): TGTGCCAGCACCCCCAATTGGCAGGGGGCGGACACTGAAGCTTTCTTT. The rearrangement links TRBV6-2 or TRBV6-3 to TRBJ1-1; 8 nucleotides align to TRBD1. The CDR3 length is 16 residues. CDR1 and CDR2 (germline): MNHEY, SVGEGT. J gave up 3 bases and V 7 bases, and 13 bases lay outside the gene matches.

This rearrangement joins TRBV20-1 to TRBJ2-5; D uncertain. Germline V gene lookup returns CDR1 DFQATT and CDR2 SNEGSKA (reference sequence). Trimming pared 3 bases from V and 7 bases from J, leaving 15 bases between. CDR3 size: 13 residues. The CDR3 DNA sequence: TGCAGTGCTAGTAACAGCCCCGTTAGGACCCAGTACTTC. The encoded protein is CSASNSPVRTQYF.

A few counts support this clonotype. This chain uses TRBV12-3 or TRBV12-4 with TRBJ1-1; D possibly corresponds to TRBD1 (6 bases). The length of the CDR3 is 13 residues. Between the trimmed V and J ends, which lost 6 bases and 1 base, there was a span of 9 bases. CDR3 sequence: CASSPQGNTEAFF. Written as DNA, the CDR3 is TGTGCCAGCAGCCCACAGGGGAACACTGAAGCTTTCTTT.

This chain joins TRBV7-2 and TRBJ2-7; 14 bases match TRBD2. V dropped 3 bases and J dropped 1; count of bases not matched to a gene: 17. CDR1 and CDR2 from the germline V gene are SGHTA and FQGNSA. This CDR3 spans 21 amino acids. The CDR3: CASSFALSTSGRARQSYEQYF. In DNA, the CDR3 is TGTGCCAGCAGCTTCGCACTATCGACTAGCGGGAGGGCCCGTCAGTCCTACGAGCAGTACTTC.

V and J are TRBV7-2 and TRBJ2-7; perhaps TRBD1 as D (6 bases). The V gene's germline CDR1 is SGHTA and CDR2 FQGNSA. CDR3 length equals 14 residues. Trimming took 4 bases from V and 2 from J, leaving 12 bases between them. The CDR3 DNA is TGTGCCAGCAGCTCGCTGGGGGCCCCCTACGAGCAGTACTTC. Its translation is CASSSLGAPYEQYF.

This chain connects TRBV28 to TRBJ2-5; 8 bases agree with TRBD1. Germline loops: CDR1 MDHEN, CDR2 SYDVKM. The CDR3 loop spans 14 amino acids. J lost 7 bases, V lost 2 bases, and 6 bases had no gene match. The CDR3 DNA follows: TGTGCCAGCAGTTTACGGGACAGGCGGCTGACCCAGTACTTC. This encodes CASSLRDRRLTQYF.

The chain employs TRBV2 and TRBJ1-4, with a weak D call TRBD1 (6 bases). There are 15 residues in the CDR3. Germline CDR1 and CDR2: SNHLY and FYNNEI. V was cut by 1 base and J by 7 bases, with 13 bases left in between. The CDR3, as DNA: TGTGCCAGCAGTGAAGTGGGCAGGGGTGGTGAAAAACTGTTTTTT. Encoded protein: CASSEVGRGGEKLFF. The variable domain in full, completed from reference TRBV2 and TRBJ1-4, reads EPEVTQTPSHQVTQMGQEVILRCVPISNHLYFYWYRQILGQKVEFLVSFYNNEISEKSEIFDDQFSVERPDGSNFTLKIRSTKLEDSAMYFCASSEVGRGGEKLFFGSGTQLSVL.

This clonotype was found a few times. The rearrangement links TRBV5-1 to TRBJ1-1; D is possibly TRBD1 (5 bases). Per the germline V gene, CDR1 is SGHRS and CDR2 is YFSETQ. V was pared by 0 bases and J by 1 base, with 10 bases between. This CDR3 spans 15 amino acids. The CDR3 spells CASSLGTGRNTEAFF. In DNA form, the CDR3 reads TGCGCCAGCAGCTTGGGCACAGGACGGAACACTGAAGCTTTCTTT.

The rearrangement links TRBV5-1 to TRBJ2-5; D uncertain. Deletions cut 0 bases from V and 4 bases from J, with 7 bases between. The CDR3 has 13 residues. Germline values: CDR1 SGHRS, CDR2 YFSETQ. This CDR3 reads CASSLGWGETQYF. The CDR3 DNA sequence: TGCGCCAGCAGCTTGGGCTGGGGAGAGACCCAGTACTTC.

This clonotype came up once. The chain couples TRBV12-3 or TRBV12-4 to TRBJ1-2, with 7 bases fitting TRBD1. V gave up 3 bases and J gave up 6 bases; unmatched junction bases: 7. CDR3 length: 14 amino acids. This CDR3 is CASSFGGTADGYTF. The CDR3 DNA is TGTGCCAGCAGTTTTGGAGGGACAGCTGATGGCTACACCTTC.